Shown below are 10 T cell receptor beta chains from a single sample sequenced in a study of cytomegalovirus exposure and HLA in healthy donors. 13 Jbeta primers and 60 Vbeta primers were used for the PCR. Data came from immunoSEQ multiplex PCR; TCRdb stores just in-frame clones and leaves some out. This sample lists 120,000 or so clones; its ten largest clones have more than 3%. The sample taken for sequencing was PBMCs. The receptors were gathered from a man aged 18 to 29 in good health and CMV-seronegative.

The V gene is TRBV6-5, the J gene TRBJ2-1, with 8 positions matching TRBD1. The ends lost 3 bases at V and 1 base at J; junction bases unmatched: 5. This CDR3 spans 16 amino acids. Germline CDR1 is MNHEY and CDR2 is SVGAGI. The CDR3 sequence: CASSYRRTGSYNEQFF. CDR3 bases: TGTGCCAGCAGTTATCGCCGGACAGGGTCCTACAATGAGCAGTTCTTC.

The chain joins TRBV2 to TRBJ2-7, with 12 bases identical to TRBD2. V lost 6 bases and J lost 1; bases outside the gene matches: 4. Germline CDR1 is SNHLY and CDR2 is FYNNEI. The CDR3 covers 15 residues. CDR3 bases: TGTGCCAGCAGCGGACTAGCGGGATGGTCCTACGAGCAGTACTTC. Translation gives CASSGLAGWSYEQYF.

This rearrangement joins TRBV30 to TRBJ1-2; D gene unclear. V lost 0 bases, J lost 2 bases, and 7 bases lay in between. The CDR3 has 13 residues. The germline V gene encodes CDR1 GTSNPN and CDR2 SVGIG (reference sequence). CDR3 in DNA: TGTGCCTGGAGTGTACCAGGAAACTATGGCTACACCTTC. It specifies CAWSVPGNYGYTF.

V and J are TRBV6-5 and TRBJ1-6; D is undetermined. This CDR3 contains 15 residues. V dropped 2 bases and J dropped 8 bases, with 13 bases sitting between them. Germline V gene lookup returns CDR1 MNHEY and CDR2 SVGAGI. CDR3 in amino acids: CASSYPPPGHSPLHF. CDR3 in DNA: TGTGCCAGCAGTTACCCGCCCCCTGGGCATTCACCCCTCCACTTT.

The rearrangement joins TRBV2 to TRBJ2-7; the match to TRBD2 covers 11 bases. The CDR3 runs 15 residues. The germline gives CDR1 SNHLY, CDR2 FYNNEI. The junction had 9 bases not matched to a gene; V was cut back by 5 bases and J by 6 bases. The CDR3 region is CASSYYSGRESEQYF. The CDR3 DNA reads as TGTGCCAGCAGTTACTATAGCGGGAGGGAGAGCGAGCAGTACTTC.

The genes are TRBV2 and TRBJ2-7; D gene uncertain. CDR1 is SNHLY and CDR2 is FYNNEI in the germline V gene. Trimming pared 11 bases from V and 1 base from J, leaving 12 bases between. This CDR3 contains 12 residues. CDR3 loop: CAGLIQSYEQYF. The CDR3 region has the DNA TGTGCCGGGCTTATTCAGTCCTACGAGCAGTACTTC.

This chain links TRBV7-8 with TRBJ1-1; weak D call: TRBD1 (6 bases). V lost 4 bases to trimming and J lost 1 base, with 13 bases between them. This CDR3 contains 15 residues. In germline, CDR1 is SGHVS, CDR2 FQNEAQ. Here the CDR3 reads CASSSSRGANTEAFF. The CDR3 DNA reads TGTGCCAGCAGCTCGAGTCGGGGGGCGAACACTGAAGCTTTCTTT.

The DNA of the CDR3 is TGTGCCAGCAGTGTTGACAGAGACTATGGCTACACCTTC. Translation gives CASSVDRDYGYTF. This chain joins TRBV6-1 and TRBJ1-2; a possible D gene is TRBD1 (5 bases). The germline V gene encodes CDR1 MNHNS and CDR2 SASEGT. The CDR3 extends over 13 amino acids. Trimming took 4 bases from V and 3 from J, leaving 9 bases between them.

This chain connects TRBV6-1 to TRBJ1-5; 7 bases are shared with TRBD1. The V gene end was trimmed by 6 bases and the J gene end by 4 bases; junction bases not matched to a gene: 3. The length of the CDR3 is 13 residues. CDR1 is MNHNS and CDR2 is SASEGT in the germline V gene. CDR3 nucleotides: TGTGCCAGCAGGCTGACAGGGAATCAGCCCCAGCATTTT. This translates into CASRLTGNQPQHF.

The chain recombines TRBV7-2 with TRBJ1-1, with D maybe TRBD1 (5 bases). V lost 5 bases to trimming and J lost 10 bases, with 20 bases between them. Germline CDR1 reads SGHTA; CDR2 reads FQGNSA. CDR3 length equals 14 residues. In nucleotides, the CDR3 is TGTGCCAGCAGCCCCCAATTCGGGCAGGGCTCAGCTTTCTTT. Encoded protein: CASSPQFGQGSAFF.